This paragraph reports one TCR beta chain. The antigen is undetermined. V lost 5 bases to trimming and J lost 0 bases, with 8 bases between them. Germline V CDR1 and CDR2: SGHTA, FQGNSA. This CDR3 contains 13 residues. 60 Vbeta and 13 Jbeta primers were used in PCR. In the original workflow: A follow-up analysis tallied approximately 85 million unique TCR beta chains, roughly 10 million shared. Profiling relied on immunoSEQ multiplex PCR, and the TCRdb table lists in-frame clones only, not all of them. D and trimming were read from the DNA, whereas the V and J calls and clone size are those reported in that table. Of 150,000 to 200,000 clones in the sample, more than 80% were seen once. Unrecorded immune exposures were likely, despite nominal health at sampling. This specimen comes from a study of cytomegalovirus exposure and HLA in healthy donors. Findings of the study overall: Earlier analysis looked at TCR beta V segments, and most were productive about 90% or about 30% of the time.

The specimen was PBMCs. This TCR came from a woman in her forties or fifties in good health and CMV-seropositive. V gene TRBV7-2 combines with J gene TRBJ2-7; TRBD1 might be the D (6 bases). CDR3 in amino acids: CASSTDSSYEQYF. The CDR3 DNA reads TGTGCCAGCAGCACGGACAGCTCCTACGAGCAGTACTTC. Together with reference TRBV7-2 and TRBJ2-7, the CDR3 gives the full variable domain: GAGVSQSPSNKVTEKGKDVELRCDPISGHTALYWYRQSLGQGLEFLIYFQGNSAPDKSGLPSDRFSAERTGGSVSTLTIQRTQQEDSAVYLCASSTDSSYEQYFGPGTRLTVT.